The rows below give T cell receptor beta chains drawn from one sample of a study of cytomegalovirus exposure and HLA in healthy donors. This table comes from immunoSEQ multiplex PCR, and its TCRdb copy is limited to in-frame clones, with some not included. In the table there are about 200,000 clones, roughly 83% of which are singletons. The sample consisted of PBMCs. The receptor source for this set is a girl aged 5-17 years in good health and CMV-seronegative. The CDR3 runs from the conserved cysteine through the conserved F or W. The D gene is left open where the match is weak.

V: TRBV29-1
J: TRBJ1-2
D: NA
CDR3: CSVEAGDGYTF

V: TRBV4-3
J: TRBJ2-3
D: NA
CDR3: CASSQDPLGGRSDTQYF

V: TRBV27
J: TRBJ1-2
D: NA
CDR3: CATADRQSYGYTF

V: TRBV30
J: TRBJ1-5
D: NA
CDR3: CAWSPGNQPQHF

V: TRBV2
J: TRBJ2-5
D: NA
CDR3: CASSLQETQYF

V: TRBV7-2
J: TRBJ1-2
D: NA
CDR3: CASSPRLFGGNGYTF

V: TRBV5-1
J: TRBJ1-1
D: NA
CDR3: CASSVNAPGGMNTEAFF

V: TRBV6-6
J: TRBJ2-7
D: NA
CDR3: CASSYGGRYEQYF

V: TRBV7-2
J: TRBJ2-1
D: TRBD2
CDR3: CASSQGTSGGNEQFF

V: TRBV7-6
J: TRBJ1-1
D: NA
CDR3: CASSLDRVEAFF

V: TRBV10-3
J: TRBJ2-1
D: NA
CDR3: CAISAGWGYNEQFF

V: TRBV28
J: TRBJ2-3
D: TRBD2
CDR3: CASSPGTVGLAGGPLNTQYF

V: TRBV18
J: TRBJ2-7
D: TRBD2
CDR3: CASSLRTSGDYEQYF

V: TRBV5-6
J: TRBJ2-3
D: TRBD2
CDR3: CASSLTLGLAAVRDTQYF

V: TRBV5-4
J: TRBJ2-7
D: TRBD1
CDR3: CASSLAGQGSIYEQYF

V: TRBV28
J: TRBJ1-4
D: NA
CDR3: CASSSGNEKLFF

V: TRBV20-1
J: TRBJ1-3
D: NA
CDR3: CSAKRGNTIYF

V: TRBV27
J: TRBJ2-1
D: TRBD2
CDR3: CASRASGGIGEQFF

V: TRBV7-2
J: TRBJ2-7
D: NA
CDR3: CASSLGWALDEQYF

V: TRBV19
J: TRBJ1-6
D: NA
CDR3: CASLDRKSSYNSPLHF

V: TRBV2
J: TRBJ1-5
D: NA
CDR3: CASSGDSRFGPQHF

V: TRBV29-1
J: TRBJ2-7
D: NA
CDR3: CSALDRSGGYEQYF

V: TRBV11-2
J: TRBJ1-1
D: NA
CDR3: CASSKDRNTEAFF